Here is one TCR beta chain with its context. Its antigen is as yet unknown. CDR1 and CDR2 from the germline V gene are MNHEY and SMNVEV (reference sequence). Trimming removed 5 bases at V and 4 bases at J, with 17 bases between. This CDR3 spans 16 amino acids. Treatment defined: around 19 received Ad26.COV2.S at low or high dose, single or two shots; 5 received placebo; per-sample allocation not given. The study sampled participants on day 63 after the first vaccine or placebo injection. This entry is derived from a study of Ad26.COV2.S vaccination and SARS-CoV-2 variants. The data were produced by immunoSEQ multiplex PCR, yet TCRdb's version contains in-frame clones alone and is incomplete. Among more than 300,000 clones, 86% were seen once, and the ten largest hold about 10%. Study-wide findings and caveats: Vaccinees reportedly had broad spike-specific CD8+ and CD4+ T cell responses.

The V gene is TRBV27, the J gene TRBJ1-4; no definite D call. The clonotype comes from a person between 18 and 60 years old who received the Ad26.COV2.S COVID-19 vaccine or a placebo. Here the sequenced sample was peripheral blood, taken in a trial of Ad26.COV2.S vaccine versus placebo. CDR3 sequence reads: CASSPYPDGINEKLFF. The CDR3 nucleotides are TGTGCCAGCAGTCCCTACCCAGATGGAATTAATGAAAAACTGTTTTTT.